This T cell receptor (beta chain) was sequenced for a study of blood T cell repertoires in COVID-19. Profiling relied on immunoSEQ multiplex PCR, and the TCRdb table lists in-frame clones only, not all of them. The sample yields hundreds of thousands of clones, 85% to 90% seen once. The V end lost 3 bases, the J end lost 10 bases, and 9 bases lay between the germline ends. Germline V gene sequence: CDR1 SGHAT, CDR2 FQNNGV. This CDR3 spans 11 amino acids. The material sequenced was peripheral blood. This clonotype was obtained from a woman aged 18-29 years with acute or convalescent COVID-19. J is TRBJ1-2 and V is TRBV11-2; tentative D call: TRBD1 (5 bases). CDR3: CASSLQGDYTF. The CDR3 DNA reads as TGTGCCAGCAGCTTGCAGGGCGACTACACCTTC. Full variable domain (missing parts from reference TRBV11-2 and TRBJ1-2): EAGVAQSPRYKIIEKRQSVAFWCNPISGHATLYWYQQILGQGPKLLIQFQNNGVVDDSQLPKDRFSAERLKGVDSTLKIQPAKLEDSAVYLCASSLQGDYTFGSGTRLTVV.